This TCR beta chain was obtained from a study of OX40 agonist ivuxolimab in advanced cancers. Some clones are missing from TCRdb's copy, which holds only in-frame ones; the method was immunoSEQ multiplex PCR. The sample records around 31,000 clones, around 87% being singletons. Study-level findings and limits: Within 6 weeks, CD4+ and CD8+ blood T cells expanded clonally at 0.1 to 3.0 mg/kg.

Comment on this clone: Its antigen is not known.

Material: CD4+ or CD8+ T cells sorted from blood, obtained in a trial of the OX40 agonist ivuxolimab. The TCR comes from an adult with an advanced solid tumor such as melanoma, head and neck, liver or kidney cancer.

CDR3 in DNA: TGTGCCAGCAGACAGGGGATGAATGGCTACACCTTC. Translation gives CASRQGMNGYTF. The chain uses TRBV6-5 and TRBJ1-2; 7 bases are a match to TRBD1. The CDR3 is 12 residues long. Per the germline V gene, CDR1 is MNHEY and CDR2 is SVGAGI. The trim removed 6 bases at V and 6 bases at J, leaving 4 bases unmatched.